A single sample gave rise to the 27 T cell receptor beta chains below, sequenced in a study of blood T cell repertoires in COVID-19. Generated by immunoSEQ multiplex PCR, the TCRdb table keeps only in-frame clones and is missing some. The repertoire consists of some 120,000 clones, with 75% to 90% occurring once and the leading ten covering approximately 20%. Sequencing used PBMCs or T cells enriched from blood (not recorded which). Every receptor here comes from a man aged 25 to 40 who had recovered from COVID-19.

The chain recombines TRBV3-1 (or the pseudogene TRBV3-2) with TRBJ1-2; TRBD1 is a possible D gene (6 bases). CDR1 LGHDT and CDR2 YNNKEL come from the germline V gene (reference sequence). V was cut by 0 bases and J by 2 bases, with 10 bases left in between. The CDR3 consists of 15 residues. CDR3 nucleotide sequence: TGTGCCAGCAGCCAAGATCTCACAGGGAACTATGGCTACACCTTC. It codes for CASSQDLTGNYGYTF.

The chain uses TRBV11-3 and TRBJ2-7; D is perhaps TRBD2 (5 bases). Germline CDR1 SGHNT, CDR2 YENEEA. CDR3 length equals 15 residues. Trimming stripped 1 base from V and 0 bases from J, with 10 bases between. CDR3 residues: CASSLAAGSSYEQYF. The CDR3 nucleotides read TGTGCCAGCAGCTTAGCCGCGGGTAGCTCCTACGAGCAGTACTTC.

This sequence joins TRBV2 and TRBJ2-3, with 7 bases identical to TRBD2. The CDR3 spans 14 residues. The J segment lost 3 bases and the V segment lost 6 bases, leaving 6 bases of the junction unmatched. Germline V CDR1 and CDR2: SNHLY, FYNNEI. CDR3 sequence (DNA): TGTGCCAGCAGGAGGGAGGGCCAGACAGATACGCAGTATTTT. Amino acids: CASRREGQTDTQYF.

This rearrangement joins TRBV3-1 (or the pseudogene TRBV3-2) to TRBJ1-1; D perhaps matches TRBD1 (6 bases). V was trimmed by 3 bases and J by 7 bases, leaving 27 bases between them. The CDR3 extends over 18 amino acids. CDR1 is LGHDT and CDR2 is YNNKEL in the germline V gene (reference sequence). The CDR3 DNA follows: TGTGCCAGCAGCCATGACCCGCCTCGCGCACGGGGACATTTTGAAGCTTTCTTT. Translation: CASSHDPPRARGHFEAFF.

This sequence joins TRBV5-6 and TRBJ1-2, with 9 bases matching TRBD1. Germline loops: CDR1 SGHDT, CDR2 YYEEEE. The CDR3 has 15 residues. V lost 0 bases to trimming and J lost 3 bases; unmatched junction nucleotides: 3. CDR3 coding DNA: TGTGCCAGCAGCTTGGGGACAGGGGTATACTATGGCTACACCTTC. It translates to CASSLGTGVYYGYTF.

CDR3 sequence (DNA): TGTGCCAGCAGCCCAGGGACAGGGCTCGGCTATGGCTACACCTTC. This codes for CASSPGTGLGYGYTF. This chain links TRBV7-9 with TRBJ1-2; TRBD1 matches 9 bases. With 5 bases clipped from V and 4 bases from J, the junction kept 8 bases outside the gene matches. The germline V gene has CDR1 SEHNR and CDR2 FQNEAQ (reference sequence). There are 15 residues in the CDR3.

The V call is TRBV18, the J call TRBJ1-5; unclear D gene. The CDR3 is made up of 15 amino acids. The V gene lost 2 bases and the J gene lost 0 bases, with 8 bases spanning the gap. Germline V gene lookup returns CDR1 KGHSH and CDR2 LQKENI. The CDR3 reads CASSPSRSSNQPQHF. In DNA form, the CDR3 reads TGTGCCAGCTCACCAAGCCGGAGTAGCAATCAGCCCCAGCATTTT.

This chain connects TRBV11-2 to TRBJ2-3; 13 nucleotides match TRBD2. The CDR3 runs to 16 residues. Per germline, CDR1 SGHAT and CDR2 FQNNGV. Trimming removed 5 bases from V and 2 bases from J; junction bases left unmatched: 4. This CDR3 is CASSGLAGAYTDTQYF. In nucleotides, the CDR3 is TGTGCCAGCAGCGGACTAGCGGGGGCGTACACAGATACGCAGTATTTT.

DNA of the CDR3: TGCGCCAGCAGCTTGGCCATCGGCGGGAGGGTCACAGATACGCAGTATTTT. Translating it yields CASSLAIGGRVTDTQYF. V usage is TRBV5-1 and J usage is TRBJ2-3; 9 bases map to TRBD2. J gave up 2 bases and V 0 bases, and 7 bases lay outside the gene matches. The CDR3 runs 17 residues. CDR1 is SGHRS and CDR2 is YFSETQ in the germline V gene.

This chain links TRBV6-5 with TRBJ1-2; 9 nucleotides align to TRBD1. V was pared by 6 bases and J by 7 bases, with 12 bases of the junction left unmatched. Germline V gene sequence: CDR1 MNHEY, CDR2 SVGAGI. The CDR3 has 15 residues. The CDR3 loop is CASSPTGTGSFGYTF. As DNA, the CDR3 is TGTGCCAGCAGCCCAACAGGGACAGGGTCTTTTGGCTACACCTTC.

The CDR3 region is CASSPYHRDSDGELFF. CDR3 nucleotides: TGTGCCAGCAGCCCCTACCACCGGGACAGTGACGGGGAGCTGTTTTTT. J is TRBJ2-2 and V is TRBV7-3, with TRBD1 matching 7 bases. There are 16 residues in the CDR3. Germline loops: CDR1 SGHTA, CDR2 FQGTGA. The junction had 13 bases not matched to a gene; V was cut back by 5 bases and J by 7 bases.

The chain links TRBV29-1 to TRBJ1-1, with D hard to call. CDR3 size: 12 residues. The V and J ends lost 7 bases and 1 base respectively, with 10 bases between them. Germline CDR1 is SQVTM and CDR2 is ANQGSEA. CDR3 sequence: CSAASGNTEAFF. Here the CDR3 DNA reads TGCAGCGCCGCCTCAGGGAACACTGAAGCTTTCTTT.

This clone was seen many times. This chain connects TRBV30 to TRBJ1-6, with D possibly matching TRBD1 (5 bases). The CDR3 covers 14 residues. V gave up 2 bases and J gave up 7 bases, with 12 bases separating them. CDR1 and CDR2 from the germline V gene are GTSNPN and SVGIG (reference sequence). DNA for the CDR3: TGTGCCTGGAGTAGGGGTAGGGCAAATTCACCCCTCCACTTT. Its translation is CAWSRGRANSPLHF.

The genes are TRBV12-5 and TRBJ1-2; D gene uncertain. The CDR3 spans 14 residues. V dropped 6 bases and J dropped 8 bases, with 19 bases sitting between them. Looked up from germline, CDR1 is LGHNT and CDR2 is FRNRAP. The CDR3 protein is CASGRIGSQWGYTF. The CDR3 DNA is TGTGCTAGTGGCCGGATCGGGTCCCAGTGGGGCTACACCTTC.

The rearrangement links TRBV5-4 to TRBJ2-7; TRBD2 might be the D (6 bases). The germline V gene has CDR1 SGHNT and CDR2 YYREEE (reference sequence). This CDR3 has 18 amino acids. Trimming cost V 0 bases and J 12 bases, with 31 bases left between them. The CDR3 spells CASSLDIGGARTRIRTYV. CDR3 DNA: TGTGCCAGCAGCTTGGATATTGGAGGGGCGCGGACGCGTATACGGACGTACGTC.

V is TRBV27 and J is TRBJ2-7; 9 bases map to TRBD1. J gave up 3 bases and V 1 base, and 4 bases lay outside the gene matches. The germline V gene encodes CDR1 MNHEY and CDR2 SMNVEV (reference sequence). The CDR3 is made up of 15 amino acids. The CDR3 DNA follows: TGTGCCAGCAGTTTATGGCGGGGACAGGGCTACGAGCAGTACTTC. Protein product: CASSLWRGQGYEQYF.

This clone was counted only a few times. The V and J genes are TRBV19 and TRBJ1-2; a weak D match, TRBD1 (5 bases). Looked up from germline, CDR1 is LNHDA and CDR2 is SQIVND (reference sequence). V was pared by 0 bases and J by 6 bases, with 17 bases between. CDR3 size: 16 residues. The CDR3 spells CASSIEEVRRGDGYTF. CDR3 coding DNA: TGTGCCAGTAGTATAGAAGAGGTTAGGAGGGGCGATGGCTACACCTTC.

CDR3 nucleotide sequence: TGTGCCAGCAGCTTGAATGGGAACAGGGCCACAGATACGCAGTATTTT. Its translation: CASSLNGNRATDTQYF. V gene TRBV7-9 combines with J gene TRBJ2-3, with D tentatively TRBD1 (6 bases). Germline CDR1 and CDR2: SEHNR and FQNEAQ (reference sequence). The CDR3 runs 16 residues. Trimming removed 3 bases at V and 2 bases at J, with 15 bases between.

This chain joins TRBV19 and TRBJ1-5, with 7 bases lining up with TRBD1. This CDR3 is 14 amino acids long. The trim removed 1 base at V and 6 bases at J, leaving 3 bases unmatched. The germline V gene encodes CDR1 LNHDA and CDR2 SQIVND (reference sequence). CDR3 region: CASSIGAGGQPQHF. The CDR3 DNA is TGTGCCAGTAGTATAGGGGCAGGGGGTCAGCCCCAGCATTTT.

V gene TRBV4-1 combines with J gene TRBJ1-4, with 7 bases that match TRBD1. The junction had 18 bases not matched to a gene; V was cut back by 3 bases and J by 14 bases. The CDR3 is 16 residues long. Germline CDR1 MGHRA, CDR2 YSYEKL. CDR3 protein: CASSQSTGSSFGGLFF. CDR3 nucleotide sequence: TGCGCCAGCAGCCAGTCGACAGGGTCCTCCTTCGGTGGGCTGTTTTTT.

The J gene is TRBJ1-5, the V gene TRBV5-6; 10 nucleotides match TRBD1. In germline, CDR1 is SGHDT, CDR2 YYEEEE. The CDR3 has 15 amino acids. The ends lost 4 bases at V and 5 bases at J; junction bases unmatched: 6. CDR3 in amino acids: CASSPGTGDYQPQHF. The DNA of the CDR3 is TGTGCCAGCAGCCCCGGGACAGGGGACTATCAGCCCCAGCATTTT.

The chain has TRBV6-5 and TRBJ2-1; TRBD1 aligns across 7 bases. Looked up from germline, CDR1 is MNHEY and CDR2 is SVGAGI. V shed 5 bases, J shed 2 bases, and the junction held 6 bases outside the gene matches. CDR3 length equals 15 residues. CDR3 sequence reads: CASSLTGDPYNEQFF. The DNA of the CDR3 is TGTGCCAGCAGTCTAACAGGGGATCCCTACAATGAGCAGTTCTTC.

V is TRBV9 and J is TRBJ2-1; D remains unclear. The V gene lost 0 bases and the J gene lost 8 bases, with 18 bases spanning the gap. This CDR3 contains 16 residues. From germline, CDR1 is SGDLS and CDR2 YYNGEE. CDR3 sequence reads: CASSVGSGSALDEQFF. The CDR3 DNA is TGTGCCAGCAGCGTAGGATCGGGTTCCGCCTTGGATGAGCAGTTCTTC.

The chain carries TRBV7-9 and TRBJ1-1, with D uncertain. CDR3 length: 14 residues. Trimming took 1 base from V and 6 from J, leaving 12 bases between them. Germline assignment: CDR1 SEHNR and CDR2 FQNEAQ (reference sequence). The CDR3 nucleotides read TGTGCCAGCAGCTTAGTTGGCGGAGGTGCTGAAGCTTTCTTT. Protein sequence: CASSLVGGGAEAFF.

V usage is TRBV28 and J usage is TRBJ1-3; 7 nucleotides line up with TRBD1. Germline V gives CDR1 MDHEN, CDR2 SYDVKM. The CDR3 is made up of 15 amino acids. J lost 4 bases, V lost 2 bases, and 5 bases had no gene match. CDR3 DNA: TGTGCCAGCAGTTTACAAAGGGACAGCGGAAACACCATATATTTT. It specifies CASSLQRDSGNTIYF.

This clone was detected a few times. The chain carries TRBV15 and TRBJ2-2; no clear D gene. CDR1 and CDR2 from the germline V gene are LNHNV and YYDKDF (reference sequence). Trimming took 1 base from V and 0 from J, leaving 9 bases between them. The length of the CDR3 is 16 residues. The chain's CDR3 is CATSRGLLANTGELFF. The CDR3 DNA is TGTGCCACCAGCAGAGGACTCCTCGCGAACACCGGGGAGCTGTTTTTT.

The chain carries TRBV30 and TRBJ2-6, with 7 bases fitting TRBD1. This CDR3 comprises 18 residues. Germline assignment: CDR1 GTSNPN and CDR2 SVGIG (reference sequence). Trimming cost V 1 base and J 4 bases; bases outside gene matches: 13. CDR3 bases: TGTGCCTGGAGTGGGCAGGGGGTAAATTCGGGAGGGGCCAACGTCCTGACTTTC. Translation: CAWSGQGVNSGGANVLTF. Based on the CDR3 plus reference TRBV30 and TRBJ2-6, the full variable domain is SQTIHQWPATLVQPVGSPLSLECTVEGTSNPNLYWYRQAAGRGLQLLFYSVGIGQISSEVPQNLSASRPQDRQFILSSKKLLLSDSGFYLCAWSGQGVNSGGANVLTFGAGSRLTVL.